A selection of T cell receptor beta chains follows, all from one sample in a study of blood T cell repertoires in COVID-19. The table came from immunoSEQ multiplex PCR; TCRdb's copy has only in-frame clones and leaves some out. The table records 85,000 to 100,000 clones, approximately 86% of them present only once. The specimen was peripheral blood. The receptor source for this set is a man in his 60s with acute or convalescent COVID-19. The CDR3 runs from the conserved cysteine through the conserved F or W. Each record gives: CDR3 protein, J gene, D gene, clone size, V gene. D genes are given only for firm matches. Clone size appears in some rows only: once, few, many, or a class for an expanded clone.

CDR3aa: CSGSLGQNYGYTF; j_gene: TRBJ1-2; d_gene: TRBD1; abundance: few; v_gene: TRBV29-1
CDR3aa: CASSRTSGRTAGELFF; j_gene: TRBJ2-2; d_gene: TRBD2; abundance: NA; v_gene: TRBV3-1/TRBV3-2
CDR3aa: CASSLGGSNYGYTF; j_gene: TRBJ1-2; d_gene: NA; abundance: few; v_gene: TRBV5-5
CDR3aa: CASHGTGGRSGEKLFF; j_gene: TRBJ1-4; d_gene: TRBD1; abundance: once; v_gene: TRBV28
CDR3aa: CAWSVLLPRVFNTGELFF; j_gene: TRBJ2-2; d_gene: NA; abundance: NA; v_gene: TRBV30
CDR3aa: CASRRLARGADTQYF; j_gene: TRBJ2-3; d_gene: TRBD2; abundance: NA; v_gene: TRBV2
CDR3aa: CASSPTGTRNYNEQFF; j_gene: TRBJ2-1; d_gene: NA; abundance: NA; v_gene: TRBV5-4
CDR3aa: CASSLAGVREQFF; j_gene: TRBJ2-1; d_gene: NA; abundance: NA; v_gene: TRBV12-3/TRBV12-4
CDR3aa: CASSLPPGQGSVEINEKLFF; j_gene: TRBJ1-4; d_gene: TRBD1; abundance: NA; v_gene: TRBV7-6
CDR3aa: CASGQTGPVPLHF; j_gene: TRBJ1-6; d_gene: NA; abundance: NA; v_gene: TRBV6-6
CDR3aa: CASTVGGQGVYNEQFF; j_gene: TRBJ2-1; d_gene: TRBD1; abundance: NA; v_gene: TRBV9
CDR3aa: CASSTDPPGLAVNNEQFF; j_gene: TRBJ2-1; d_gene: TRBD2; abundance: NA; v_gene: TRBV5-1
CDR3aa: CASSTDRDNEQFF; j_gene: TRBJ2-1; d_gene: TRBD1; abundance: NA; v_gene: TRBV5-4
CDR3aa: CASSPAQGGGERHTGELFF; j_gene: TRBJ2-2; d_gene: NA; abundance: NA; v_gene: TRBV7-9
CDR3aa: CASSPGTRSYEQYF; j_gene: TRBJ2-7; d_gene: NA; abundance: NA; v_gene: TRBV5-6
CDR3aa: CASSRRRGGAEVLTF; j_gene: TRBJ2-6; d_gene: TRBD1; abundance: NA; v_gene: TRBV18
CDR3aa: CASSSGGRAVYEQYF; j_gene: TRBJ2-7; d_gene: TRBD2; abundance: once; v_gene: TRBV6-5
CDR3aa: CASSLGTGGALYTEAFF; j_gene: TRBJ1-1; d_gene: TRBD1; abundance: NA; v_gene: TRBV11-2
CDR3aa: CASSGQGIGYTF; j_gene: TRBJ1-2; d_gene: TRBD1; abundance: NA; v_gene: TRBV9
CDR3aa: CASIESPGKNIQYF; j_gene: TRBJ2-4; d_gene: NA; abundance: once; v_gene: TRBV19
CDR3aa: CASSERTSGGAGDTQYF; j_gene: TRBJ2-3; d_gene: TRBD2; abundance: NA; v_gene: TRBV5-1
CDR3aa: CASRGLAGGLQETQYF; j_gene: TRBJ2-5; d_gene: TRBD2; abundance: many; v_gene: TRBV27
CDR3aa: CASSSSGQSSMNTEAFF; j_gene: TRBJ1-1; d_gene: NA; abundance: NA; v_gene: TRBV27
CDR3aa: CASSIERLDGYTF; j_gene: TRBJ1-2; d_gene: NA; abundance: NA; v_gene: TRBV19
CDR3aa: CASAILRDQPQHF; j_gene: TRBJ1-5; d_gene: NA; abundance: NA; v_gene: TRBV19
CDR3aa: CASSTGDRGAEAFF; j_gene: TRBJ1-1; d_gene: TRBD1; abundance: NA; v_gene: TRBV19